This is a list of T cell receptor beta chains from one sample in a study of shared clonotypes between healthy human individuals. TCRdb's copy holds only in-frame clones and misses some; the assay was immunoSEQ multiplex PCR. This table holds fewer than 1.6 million clones, less than 99% found once. The sample consisted of naive CD4+ T cells sorted from blood. Every receptor here comes from a young man in good health. CDR3s include the opening cysteine and the closing phenylalanine or tryptophan. The D gene is left open where the match is weak. Rows may omit the clone size; those that give it use once, few, many or a size class.

j_call | clone_size | v_call | cdr3_length | d_call | cdr3_aa | cdr3_nt
TRBJ2-1 | once | TRBV5-5 | 15 | TRBD1 | CASSSVQGLVNEQFF | TGTGCCAGCAGCTCAGTACAGGGGCTGGTCAATGAGCAGTTCTTC
TRBJ2-1 | once | TRBV7-7 | 11 | NA | CDDAGNNEQFF | TGTGACGACGCAGGGAACAATGAGCAGTTCTTC
TRBJ2-7 | NA | TRBV25-1 | 12 | NA | CASSDLGREQYF | TGTGCCAGCAGTGACTTGGGGCGCGAGCAGTACTTC
TRBJ2-7 | NA | TRBV9 | 15 | NA | CASSPTGHNSYEQYF | TGTGCCAGCTCTCCTACAGGCCACAACTCCTACGAGCAGTACTTC
TRBJ2-3 | NA | TRBV7-4 | 17 | TRBD1 | CASSLGLDRGFTDTQYF | TGTGCCAGCAGCTTAGGTCTGGACAGGGGGTTCACAGATACGCAGTATTTT
TRBJ1-2 | NA | TRBV19 | 12 | NA | CASSAFFDGYTF | TGTGCCAGTAGCGCCTTTTTCGATGGCTACACCTTC
TRBJ1-3 | NA | TRBV4-1 | 16 | NA | CASSQDLSGPGNTIYF | TGCGCCAGCAGCCAAGATCTCAGTGGGCCTGGAAACACCATATATTTT
TRBJ1-5 | NA | TRBV27 | 16 | NA | CASSLGSASGMWPQHF | TGTGCCAGCAGTTTGGGATCCGCATCGGGAATGTGGCCCCAGCATTTT
TRBJ2-6 | NA | TRBV5-5 | 18 | TRBD1 | CASSLVGGQGSGANVLTF | TGTGCCAGCAGCTTGGTGGGGGGACAGGGCTCTGGGGCCAACGTCCTGACTTTC
TRBJ2-5 | once | TRBV27 | 17 | NA | CASSPPAVGLYQETQYF | TGTGCCAGCAGTCCTCCCGCCGTGGGACTGTACCAAGAGACCCAGTACTTC
TRBJ2-4 | NA | TRBV10-1 | 19 | TRBD2 | CASRRRLAENSLAKNIQYF | TGCGCCAGCAGACGACGACTAGCGGAAAACTCCTTAGCCAAAAACATTCAGTACTTC
TRBJ2-7 | NA | TRBV18 | 15 | TRBD2 | CASSPISGSTYEQYF | TGTGCCAGCTCACCAATTAGCGGGAGTACCTACGAGCAGTACTTC
TRBJ1-1 | NA | TRBV29-1 | 13 | NA | CSVESVLGTEAFF | TGCAGCGTTGAAAGCGTTTTAGGGACTGAAGCTTTCTTT
TRBJ2-7 | NA | TRBV5-6 | 14 | NA | CASSQTGPTYEQYF | TGTGCCAGCAGCCAAACAGGTCCCACCTACGAGCAGTACTTC
TRBJ2-6 | NA | TRBV5-1 | 19 | TRBD1 | CASSLVYGTGISGANVLTF | TGCGCCAGCAGCTTGGTTTATGGGACAGGCATCTCTGGGGCCAACGTCCTGACTTTC
TRBJ1-2 | NA | TRBV18 | 15 | TRBD1 | CASSPTTGGGYGYTF | TGTGCCAGCTCACCTACGACAGGGGGCGGCTATGGCTACACCTTC
TRBJ2-7 | NA | TRBV28 | 13 | TRBD1 | CASSTTTDRHNDF | TGTGCCAGCAGCACTACCACGGACAGGCATAATGACTTC
TRBJ2-2 | once | TRBV7-2 | 16 | NA | CASSLQGPWGTGELFF | TGTGCCAGCAGCCTCCAGGGCCCATGGGGCACCGGGGAGCTGTTTTTT
TRBJ1-5 | NA | TRBV6-1 | 16 | NA | CASSVDSRKDNQPQHF | TGTGCCAGCAGTGTTGACAGCCGAAAAGACAATCAGCCCCAGCATTTT
TRBJ2-7 | NA | TRBV6-5 | 14 | TRBD2 | CASSTSGNIDEQYF | TGTGCCAGCTCCACTAGCGGGAACATCGACGAGCAGTACTTC
TRBJ2-1 | NA | TRBV5-4 | 15 | TRBD2 | CASSGASGPGNEQFF | TGTGCCAGCAGCGGGGCTAGCGGGCCCGGGAATGAGCAGTTCTTC
TRBJ2-7 | NA | TRBV11-2 | 15 | TRBD2 | CASSLRTSGRYEQYF | TGTGCCAGCAGCTTAAGGACTAGCGGGCGATACGAGCAGTACTTC
TRBJ2-4 | once | TRBV5-4 | 13 | NA | CASSLGQGGIQYF | TGTGCCAGCAGCTTGGGACAGGGAGGCATTCAGTACTTC
TRBJ1-1 | NA | TRBV6-6 | 11 | NA | CASRMNTEAFF | TGTGCCAGCAGGATGAACACTGAAGCTTTCTTT
TRBJ2-7 | NA | TRBV6-1 | 14 | NA | CASRRGTYVGEQYF | TGTGCCAGCAGGAGGGGGACCTACGTCGGCGAGCAGTACTTC
TRBJ2-5 | NA | TRBV4-3 | 16 | NA | CASSQTPPGTAETQYF | TGCGCCAGCAGCCAAACGCCCCCAGGGACGGCAGAGACCCAGTACTTC
TRBJ2-7 | NA | TRBV5-6 | 15 | NA | CASSIFGGALNEQYF | TGTGCCAGCAGCATCTTCGGCGGGGCCCTGAACGAGCAGTACTTC
TRBJ2-5 | NA | TRBV7-8 | 14 | NA | CASSPGRSQETQYF | TGTGCCAGCAGCCCTGGACGGAGCCAAGAGACCCAGTACTTC
TRBJ1-2 | NA | TRBV18 | 17 | NA | CASSPLQRGNSYYGYTF | TGTGCCAGCTCACCCCTCCAGAGAGGCAACTCGTACTATGGCTACACCTTC
TRBJ2-3 | NA | TRBV10-1 | 13 | NA | CASMADSTDTQYF | TGCGCCAGCATGGCAGATAGCACAGATACGCAGTATTTT
TRBJ2-2 | NA | TRBV19 | 14 | TRBD1 | CASSRDRGTGELFF | TGTGCCAGTAGCCGGGACAGGGGCACCGGGGAGCTGTTTTTT
TRBJ2-7 | NA | TRBV19 | 13 | TRBD2 | CASSGTRLSEQYF | TGTGCCAGTTCCGGGACTAGATTAAGCGAGCAGTACTTC
TRBJ2-1 | NA | TRBV6-5 | 14 | TRBD1 | CASSYGTGGREQFF | TGTGCCAGCAGTTACGGGACAGGCGGCCGGGAGCAGTTCTTC
TRBJ1-1 | NA | TRBV7-9 | 14 | NA | CASSILNVNTEAFF | TGTGCCAGCAGTATCCTTAATGTGAACACTGAAGCTTTCTTT
TRBJ2-4 | NA | TRBV15 | 14 | NA | CATSRDRGRNIQYF | TGTGCCACCAGCAGAGATCGCGGCAGAAACATTCAGTACTTC
TRBJ2-1 | NA | TRBV11-3 | 16 | TRBD2 | CASSFGSGIPYNEQFF | TGTGCCAGCAGCTTTGGGAGCGGGATTCCCTACAATGAGCAGTTCTTC
TRBJ2-4 | NA | TRBV28 | 16 | TRBD2 | CASSAGLAGVLNIQYF | TGTGCCAGCAGTGCGGGACTAGCGGGGGTCCTAAACATTCAGTACTTC
TRBJ2-7 | NA | TRBV5-1 | 14 | NA | CASSLTGSGYEQYF | TGCGCCAGCAGCTTGACGGGGTCTGGTTACGAGCAGTACTTC
TRBJ1-5 | few | TRBV6-5 | 13 | NA | CASSYVPGAAQHF | TGTGCCAGCAGTTACGTACCAGGTGCGGCCCAGCATTTT
TRBJ2-7 | NA | TRBV28 | 15 | TRBD2 | CASRSSGRASYEQYF | TGTGCCAGCAGGTCTAGCGGGAGGGCCTCCTACGAGCAGTACTTC
TRBJ2-1 | once | TRBV5-1 | 17 | NA | CASSFLALELSYNEQFF | TGCGCCAGCAGCTTTCTCGCCCTAGAGCTCTCCTACAATGAGCAGTTCTTC